Below are 29 T cell receptor beta chains sequenced from a single sample in a study of blood T cell repertoires in COVID-19. TCRdb's copy holds only in-frame clones and misses some; the assay was immunoSEQ multiplex PCR. The sample shows fewer than 400,000 clones, roughly 90% of them seen only once. The sequencing sample was made of PBMCs or T cells enriched from blood (not recorded which). The receptor source for this set is a woman in her twenties or thirties who had been exposed to COVID-19.

The V and J genes are TRBV9 and TRBJ2-3, with 9 bases aligning to TRBD2. Trimming removed 2 bases from V and 4 bases from J; junction bases left unmatched: 2. From germline, CDR1 is SGDLS and CDR2 YYNGEE. The CDR3 is made up of 14 amino acids. The CDR3: CASSVSGGADTQYF. The CDR3 DNA sequence: TGTGCCAGCAGCGTTAGCGGGGGAGCAGATACGCAGTATTTT.

V usage is TRBV15 and J usage is TRBJ1-2, with D perhaps TRBD1 (6 bases). The germline V gene encodes CDR1 LNHNV and CDR2 YYDKDF (reference sequence). Between the trimmed V and J ends, which lost 8 bases and 1 base, there was a span of 11 bases. This CDR3 contains 13 residues. CDR3 bases: TGTGCCACCGGACAGAAAAATAACTATGGCTACACCTTC. Translating it yields CATGQKNNYGYTF.

The count of this clone is one. The V call is TRBV15, the J call TRBJ1-2; TRBD1 matches at 9 bases. CDR1 is LNHNV and CDR2 is YYDKDF in the germline V gene (reference sequence). The CDR3 totals 16 residues. Losses at the gene ends were 2 bases for V and 6 bases for J; bases not matched to a gene: 10. The CDR3 nucleotides are TGTGCCACCAGCAGACCCGACAGGGGGAGACAAGATGGCTACACCTTC. This translates into CATSRPDRGRQDGYTF.

The chain couples TRBV7-2 to TRBJ2-1, with 7 bases lining up with TRBD1. Germline CDR1 reads SGHTA; CDR2 reads FQGNSA. Losses at the gene ends were 8 bases for V and 3 bases for J; bases not matched to a gene: 13. This CDR3 region has 16 residues. In DNA form, the CDR3 reads TGTGCCAGCTCGAGCGGACAGGTATATTACTACAATGAGCAGTTCTTC. Translated, it gives CASSSGQVYYYNEQFF.

The rearrangement joins TRBV9 to TRBJ1-2, with 7 positions matching TRBD1. This CDR3 is 15 amino acids long. V was clipped by 0 bases and J by 0 bases; unmatched bases: 2. CDR1 SGDLS and CDR2 YYNGEE come from the germline V gene. Here the CDR3 reads CASSVGGTANYGYTF. As DNA, the CDR3 is TGTGCCAGCAGCGTAGGGGGGACAGCTAACTATGGCTACACCTTC.

The rearrangement uses TRBV2 and TRBJ2-7, with D possibly TRBD1 on 6 matching bases. The germline V and J ends were trimmed by 6 bases and 2 bases, with 20 bases remaining between them. The CDR3 loop spans 16 amino acids. Germline V CDR1 and CDR2: SNHLY, FYNNEI. This CDR3 reads CASRMFPRDMTYEQYF. CDR3 bases: TGTGCCAGCAGGATGTTCCCCCGGGACATGACCTACGAGCAGTACTTC.

This chain links TRBV9 with TRBJ2-3, with a weak D call TRBD1 (5 bases). CDR3 length equals 15 residues. Trimming left V 1 base short and J 2 bases short, with 11 bases between. Per germline, CDR1 SGDLS and CDR2 YYNGEE. As DNA, the CDR3 is TGTGCCAGCAGCGTACAGGGTGGAGTCACAGATACGCAGTATTTT. Translation: CASSVQGGVTDTQYF.

This clone came up once. Here the CDR3 reads CASSYSEVPVLGYTF. Written as DNA, the CDR3 is TGTGCCAGCAGTTACTCTGAGGTGCCAGTATTAGGCTACACCTTC. The chain links TRBV6-5 to TRBJ1-2; D call uncertain. Germline CDR1 reads MNHEY; CDR2 reads SVGAGI. There are 15 residues in the CDR3. Trimming removed 0 bases at V and 8 bases at J, with 16 bases between.

The chain couples TRBV5-1 to TRBJ1-5; 8 nucleotides match TRBD1. From germline, CDR1 is SGHRS and CDR2 YFSETQ. The CDR3 is 16 amino acids. V gave up 0 bases and J gave up 2 bases; unmatched junction bases: 4. As DNA, the CDR3 is TGCGCCAGCAGCTTGGGTACAGGGGGTGGCAATCAGCCCCAGCATTTT. This translates into CASSLGTGGGNQPQHF.

The gene calls are TRBV7-8 and TRBJ2-1, with 7 nucleotides matching TRBD1. This CDR3 is 16 amino acids long. Germline V gene lookup returns CDR1 SGHVS and CDR2 FQNEAQ. Unmatched junction bases numbered 6, after V lost 4 bases and J lost 0 bases. The CDR3 loop is CASSSLQGSSYNEQFF. The CDR3 nucleotides read TGTGCCAGCAGCTCCTTACAGGGGAGCTCCTACAATGAGCAGTTCTTC.

The chain employs TRBV25-1 and TRBJ1-3; unclear D gene. V was pared by 5 bases and J by 2 bases, with 19 bases between. There are 17 residues in the CDR3. Germline loops: CDR1 MGHDK, CDR2 SYGVNS. DNA of the CDR3: TGTGCCAGCAGTCCCCTTGTAAGGGAAGCGGCTGGAAACACCATATATTTT. Its translation: CASSPLVREAAGNTIYF.

V gene TRBV27 combines with J gene TRBJ1-1, with 7 bases lining up with TRBD1. V lost 6 bases, J lost 0 bases, and 4 bases stayed unmatched. The germline V gene encodes CDR1 MNHEY and CDR2 SMNVEV (reference sequence). This CDR3 contains 14 residues. The CDR3 sequence is CASRRQGMNTEAFF. CDR3 nucleotides: TGTGCCAGCAGGAGACAGGGTATGAACACTGAAGCTTTCTTT.

The V and J genes are TRBV5-1 and TRBJ2-1, with D perhaps matching TRBD2 (5 bases). Germline values: CDR1 SGHRS, CDR2 YFSETQ. The CDR3 is 15 residues long. Trimming removed 5 bases at V and 0 bases at J, with 12 bases between. CDR3 in DNA: TGCGCCAGCAGGAGGAGCGGCAGCTCCTACAATGAGCAGTTCTTC. It translates to CASRRSGSSYNEQFF.

The chain recombines TRBV18 with TRBJ2-1; tentative D call: TRBD1 (5 bases). The germline V gene encodes CDR1 KGHSH and CDR2 LQKENI. This CDR3 is built from 15 residues. The V end lost 3 bases, the J end lost 10 bases, and 19 bases lay between the germline ends. The CDR3 DNA sequence: TGTGCCAGCTCACCTACCTCGGACACGCAATGGGAGCAGTTCTTC. Its translation is CASSPTSDTQWEQFF.

Only a few counts were recorded for this clone. This chain joins TRBV9 and TRBJ2-1; perhaps TRBD2 as D (6 bases). CDR1 SGDLS and CDR2 YYNGEE come from the germline V gene. V was shortened by 4 bases and J by 9 bases, with 23 bases between the two germline ends. The CDR3 totals 16 residues. The CDR3 here is CASSLSGLPSLGEQFF. CDR3 nucleotide sequence: TGTGCCAGCAGCCTCTCGGGACTGCCCTCGTTAGGTGAGCAGTTCTTC.

This chain joins TRBV5-1 and TRBJ2-3; 8 bases are a match to TRBD2. The CDR3 is 15 residues long. The ends lost 7 bases at V and 6 bases at J; junction bases unmatched: 13. Germline CDR1 is SGHRS and CDR2 is YFSETQ. CDR3 in amino acids: CASRGGAIVVDTQYF. The CDR3 DNA reads as TGCGCCAGCCGGGGGGGTGCCATAGTCGTTGATACGCAGTATTTT.

The V and J genes are TRBV4-1 and TRBJ1-1; 8 bases agree with TRBD1. The CDR3 contains 16 residues. After removal of 4 bases from V and 3 bases from J, the junction contained 10 bases not matched to a gene. The germline gives CDR1 MGHRA, CDR2 YSYEKL. The CDR3 is CASSRNSGGADTEAFF. DNA for the CDR3: TGCGCCAGCAGCCGGAACTCAGGGGGCGCGGACACTGAAGCTTTCTTT.

The chain joins TRBV19 to TRBJ1-1; possibly TRBD1 for D (6 bases). V was trimmed by 2 bases and J by 4 bases, leaving 17 bases between them. The CDR3 extends over 16 amino acids. Looked up from germline, CDR1 is LNHDA and CDR2 is SQIVND (reference sequence). DNA of the CDR3: TGTGCCAGTAGTATAATCAGGGGTAGGGTGGTCACTGAAGCTTTCTTT. Translated, it gives CASSIIRGRVVTEAFF.

The J gene is TRBJ1-6, the V gene TRBV5-1; a possible D gene is TRBD1 (5 bases). The CDR3 length is 13 residues. V was cut by 4 bases and J by 9 bases, with 11 bases left in between. Germline V gene data show CDR1 as SGHRS and CDR2 as YFSETQ. The CDR3 spells CASSQETASPLHF. The CDR3 DNA sequence: TGCGCCAGCAGCCAAGAGACAGCTTCACCCCTCCACTTT.

CDR3 in DNA: TGTGCCACCAGTGAGATGGGACAGGGAAACACCGGGGAGCTGTTTTTT. Protein: CATSEMGQGNTGELFF. The chain uses TRBV24-1 and TRBJ2-2; 9 bases are a match to TRBD1. In germline, CDR1 is KGHDR, CDR2 SFDVKD. J was trimmed by 2 bases and V by 4 bases; bases with no gene match: 4. This CDR3 contains 16 residues.

The CDR3 is CSVEQGGDEKLFF. The CDR3 bases are TGCAGCGTTGAACAGGGGGGAGATGAAAAACTGTTTTTT. The chain links TRBV29-1 to TRBJ1-4, with 7 bases that match TRBD1. The CDR3 sequence is 13 residues long. Losses at the gene ends were 2 bases for V and 6 bases for J; bases not matched to a gene: 3. Germline V lookup: CDR1 SQVTM, CDR2 ANQGSEA. Together with reference TRBV29-1 and TRBJ1-4, the CDR3 gives the full variable domain: SAVISQKPSRDICQRGTSLTIQCQVDSQVTMMFWYRQQPGQSLTLIATANQGSEATYESGFVIDKFPISRPNLTFSTLTVSNMSPEDSSIYLCSVEQGGDEKLFFGSGTQLSVL.

The rearrangement uses TRBV2 and TRBJ2-5, with TRBD2 identical over 13 bases. There are 18 residues in the CDR3. With 7 bases clipped from V and 4 bases from J, the junction kept 15 bases outside the gene matches. Germline V gene lookup returns CDR1 SNHLY and CDR2 FYNNEI. CDR3: CASTALAGGPSRGETQYF. Here the CDR3 DNA reads TGTGCCAGCACCGCACTAGCGGGGGGGCCGAGTCGTGGAGAGACCCAGTACTTC.

The chain employs TRBV12-3 or TRBV12-4 and TRBJ1-4, with 7 bases lining up with TRBD1. This CDR3 region has 13 residues. Losses at the gene ends were 6 bases for V and 8 bases for J; bases not matched to a gene: 6. DNA of the CDR3: TGTGCCAGCAGCCGTAGGGACAGAGAAAAACTGTTTTTT. Residues: CASSRRDREKLFF.

The rearrangement uses TRBV10-3 and TRBJ1-2, with D hard to call. CDR1 is ENHRY and CDR2 is SYGVKD in the germline V gene. V lost 0 bases to trimming and J lost 8 bases, with 13 bases between them. The CDR3 contains 14 residues. The CDR3 bases are TGTGCCATCAGTGAGTCTAGGTCAGGCAACGGCTACACCTTC. It is translated as CAISESRSGNGYTF.

V usage is TRBV18 and J usage is TRBJ1-2, with 7 bases lining up with TRBD1. Germline CDR1 KGHSH, CDR2 LQKENI. The CDR3 loop spans 14 amino acids. V shed 3 bases, J shed 8 bases, and the junction held 9 bases outside the gene matches. CDR3 residues: CASSPGKGAQGYTF. Written as DNA, the CDR3 is TGTGCCAGCTCACCTGGGAAGGGGGCGCAAGGCTACACCTTC.

The J gene is TRBJ1-1, the V gene TRBV11-2; 7 positions agree with TRBD1. Trimming at V came to 10 bases and at J to 8 bases, leaving 7 bases not matched to a gene. Germline V gene sequence: CDR1 SGHAT, CDR2 FQNNGV. The CDR3 loop spans 11 amino acids. CDR3 nucleotide sequence: TGTGCCACTTTCCGGGACAGCGAAGCTTTCTTT. Its protein product is CATFRDSEAFF.

The chain combines TRBV12-3 or TRBV12-4 with TRBJ2-1; tentative D call: TRBD2 (5 bases). The CDR3 extends over 13 amino acids. V lost 5 bases and J 7 bases, leaving 12 bases between the germline ends. The CDR3 loop reads CASSRILGNEQFF. As DNA, the CDR3 is TGTGCCAGCAGTCGGATACTAGGGAATGAGCAGTTCTTC.

The chain joins TRBV9 to TRBJ1-1; TRBD1 agrees at 7 bases. Germline lookup yields CDR1 SGDLS and CDR2 YYNGEE. Germline trimming cut 4 bases from V and 4 bases from J; bases unmatched to any gene: 4. CDR3 size: 13 residues. The CDR3 protein is CASSLQGRTEAFF. CDR3 bases: TGTGCCAGCAGCCTACAGGGGCGCACTGAAGCTTTCTTT.

V is TRBV15 and J is TRBJ2-3; 11 nucleotides line up with TRBD2. V was clipped by 5 bases and J by 2 bases; unmatched bases: 9. The CDR3 runs to 17 residues. Germline-derived CDR1 and CDR2 are LNHNV and YYDKDF (reference sequence). As DNA, the CDR3 is TGTGCCACCAGCGAGGGGGTAGCGGGGGGGTTCACAGATACGCAGTATTTT. Residues: CATSEGVAGGFTDTQYF.